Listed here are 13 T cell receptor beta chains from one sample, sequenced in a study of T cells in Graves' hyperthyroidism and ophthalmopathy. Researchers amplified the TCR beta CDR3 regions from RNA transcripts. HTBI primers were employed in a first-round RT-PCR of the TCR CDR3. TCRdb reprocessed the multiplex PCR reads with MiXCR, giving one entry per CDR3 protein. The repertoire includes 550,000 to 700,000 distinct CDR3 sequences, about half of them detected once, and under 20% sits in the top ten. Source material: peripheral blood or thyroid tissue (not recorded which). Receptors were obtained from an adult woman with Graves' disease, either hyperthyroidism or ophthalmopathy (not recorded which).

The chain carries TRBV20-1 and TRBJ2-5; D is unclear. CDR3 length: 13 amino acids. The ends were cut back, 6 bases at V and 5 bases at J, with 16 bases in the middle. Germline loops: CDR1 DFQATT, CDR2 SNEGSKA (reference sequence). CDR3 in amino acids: CSAGPVARETQYF. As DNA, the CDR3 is TGCAGTGCCGGCCCGGTGGCGCGGGAGACCCAGTACTTC.

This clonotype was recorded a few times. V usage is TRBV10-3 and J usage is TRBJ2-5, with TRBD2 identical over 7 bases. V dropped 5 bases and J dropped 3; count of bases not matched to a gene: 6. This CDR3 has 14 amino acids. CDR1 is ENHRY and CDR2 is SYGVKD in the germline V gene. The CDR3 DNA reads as TGTGCCATCAGTACGACTAGCAGCAAAGAGACCCAGTACTTC. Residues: CAISTTSSKETQYF.

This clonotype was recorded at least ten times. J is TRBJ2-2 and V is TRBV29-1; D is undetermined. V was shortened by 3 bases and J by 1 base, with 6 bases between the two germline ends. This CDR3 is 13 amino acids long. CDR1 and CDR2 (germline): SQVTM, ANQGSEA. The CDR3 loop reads CSVDPQNTGELFF. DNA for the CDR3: TGCAGCGTTGATCCACAGAACACCGGGGAGCTGTTTTTT.

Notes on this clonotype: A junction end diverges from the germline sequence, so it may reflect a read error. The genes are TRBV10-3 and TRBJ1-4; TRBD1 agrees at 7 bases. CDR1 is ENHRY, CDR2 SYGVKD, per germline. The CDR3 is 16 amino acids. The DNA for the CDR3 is TGTGCCATCAGTGTGGGGACAGCGACAACTAATGAAAAGCTGTTTTTT. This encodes CAISVGTATTNEKLFF.

CDR3 amino acids: CASSKQQTQYF. In DNA form, the CDR3 reads TGTGCCAGCAGCAAACAACAGACCCAGTACTTC. The chain combines TRBV7-8 with TRBJ2-7, with D unresolved. The DNA end lines up better with TRBJ2-5; the J call may be wrong. CDR1 SGHVS and CDR2 FQNEAQ come from the germline V gene. This CDR3 contains 11 residues.

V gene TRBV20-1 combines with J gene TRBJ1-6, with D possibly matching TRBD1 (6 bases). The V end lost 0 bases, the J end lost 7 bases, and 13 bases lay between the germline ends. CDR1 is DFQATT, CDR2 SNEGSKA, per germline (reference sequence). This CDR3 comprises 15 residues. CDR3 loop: CSAREWGRLNSPLHF. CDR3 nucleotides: TGCAGTGCTAGAGAGTGGGGGCGTTTGAATTCACCCCTCCACTTT.

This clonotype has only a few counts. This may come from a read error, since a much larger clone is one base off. The CDR3 spells CSARVRGDGCTF. In DNA, the CDR3 is TGCAGTGCTAGAGTTAGAGGGGATGGCTGCACCTTC. V gene TRBV20-1 combines with J gene TRBJ1-2, with a tentative D call TRBD1 (5 bases). The CDR3 consists of 12 residues. CDR1 DFQATT and CDR2 SNEGSKA come from the germline V gene (reference sequence).

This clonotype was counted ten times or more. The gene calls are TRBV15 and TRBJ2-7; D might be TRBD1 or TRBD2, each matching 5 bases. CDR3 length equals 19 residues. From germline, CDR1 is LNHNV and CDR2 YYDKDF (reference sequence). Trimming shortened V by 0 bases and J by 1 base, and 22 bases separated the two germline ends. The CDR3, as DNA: TGTGCCACCAGCAGAGATGGTACTGGGGGAGTGCGAACATCCTACGAGCAGTACTTC. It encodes CATSRDGTGGVRTSYEQYF.

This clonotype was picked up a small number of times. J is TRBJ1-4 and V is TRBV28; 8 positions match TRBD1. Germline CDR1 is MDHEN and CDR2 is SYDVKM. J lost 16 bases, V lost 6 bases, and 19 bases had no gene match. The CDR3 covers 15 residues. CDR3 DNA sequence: TGTGCCAGCAGATCCAGGGGGACAGGCTATTTAGGGGAGTTTTTT. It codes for CASRSRGTGYLGEFF.

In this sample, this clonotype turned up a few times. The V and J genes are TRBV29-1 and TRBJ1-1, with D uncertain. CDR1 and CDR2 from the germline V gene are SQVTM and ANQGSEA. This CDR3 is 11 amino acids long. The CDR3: CTAGGNTEAFF. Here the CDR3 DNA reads TGCACCGCAGGCGGGAACACTGAAGCTTTCTTT.

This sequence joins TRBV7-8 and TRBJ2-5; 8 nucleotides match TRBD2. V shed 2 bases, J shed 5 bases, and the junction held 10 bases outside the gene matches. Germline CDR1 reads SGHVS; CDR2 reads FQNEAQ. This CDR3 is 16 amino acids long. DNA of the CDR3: TGTGCCAGCAGCTTAACTGCCCTAGCGGGTGGGGAGACCCAGTACTTC. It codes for CASSLTALAGGETQYF.

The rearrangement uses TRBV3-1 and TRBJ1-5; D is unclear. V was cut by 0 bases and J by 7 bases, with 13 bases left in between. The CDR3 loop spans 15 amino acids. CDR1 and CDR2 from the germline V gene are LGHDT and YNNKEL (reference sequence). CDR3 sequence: CASSQEFQSRQPQHF. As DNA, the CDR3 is TGTGCCAGCAGCCAAGAATTTCAGTCCAGGCAGCCCCAGCATTTT.

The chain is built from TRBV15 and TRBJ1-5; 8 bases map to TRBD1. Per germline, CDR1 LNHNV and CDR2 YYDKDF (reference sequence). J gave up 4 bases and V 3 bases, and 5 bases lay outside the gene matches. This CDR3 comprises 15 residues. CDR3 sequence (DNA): TGTGCCACCAGCAGCCCGGGACAGGAAAATCAGCCCCAGCATTTT. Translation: CATSSPGQENQPQHF. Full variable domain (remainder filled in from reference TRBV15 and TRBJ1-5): DAMVIQNPRYQVTQFGKPVTLSCSQTLNHNVMYWYQQKSSQAPKLLFHYYDKDFNNEADTPDNFQSRRPNTSFCFLDIRSPGLGDTAMYLCATSSPGQENQPQHFGDGTRLSIL.